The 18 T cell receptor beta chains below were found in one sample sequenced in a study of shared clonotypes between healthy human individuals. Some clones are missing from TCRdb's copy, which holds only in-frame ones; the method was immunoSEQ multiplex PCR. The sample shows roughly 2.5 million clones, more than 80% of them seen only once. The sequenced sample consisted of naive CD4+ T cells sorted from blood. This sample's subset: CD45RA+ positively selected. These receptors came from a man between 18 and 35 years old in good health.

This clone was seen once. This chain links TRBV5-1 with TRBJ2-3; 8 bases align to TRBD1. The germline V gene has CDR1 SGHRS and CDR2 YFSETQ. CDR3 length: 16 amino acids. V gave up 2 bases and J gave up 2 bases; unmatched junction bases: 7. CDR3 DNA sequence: TGCGCCAGCAGCTTCGCGGGGACAGGTTCCACAGATACGCAGTATTTT. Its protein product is CASSFAGTGSTDTQYF. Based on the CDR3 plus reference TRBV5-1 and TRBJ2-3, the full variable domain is KAGVTQTPRYLIKTRGQQVTLSCSPISGHRSVSWYQQTPGQGLQFLFEYFSETQRNKGNFPGRFSGRQFSNSRSEMNVSTLELGDSALYLCASSFAGTGSTDTQYFGPGTRLTVL.

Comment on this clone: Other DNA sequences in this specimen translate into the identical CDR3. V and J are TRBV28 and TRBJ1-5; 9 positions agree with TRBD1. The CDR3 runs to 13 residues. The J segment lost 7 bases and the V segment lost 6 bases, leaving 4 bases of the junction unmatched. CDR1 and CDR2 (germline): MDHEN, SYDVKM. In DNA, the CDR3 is TGTGCCAGCAGGGGACAGGGTAACCAGCCCCAGCATTTT. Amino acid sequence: CASRGQGNQPQHF. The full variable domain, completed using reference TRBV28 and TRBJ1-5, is DVKVTQSSRYLVKRTGEKVFLECVQDMDHENMFWYRQDPGLGLRLIYFSYDVKMKEKGDIPEGYSVSREKKERFSLILESASTNQTSMYLCASRGQGNQPQHFGDGTRLSIL.

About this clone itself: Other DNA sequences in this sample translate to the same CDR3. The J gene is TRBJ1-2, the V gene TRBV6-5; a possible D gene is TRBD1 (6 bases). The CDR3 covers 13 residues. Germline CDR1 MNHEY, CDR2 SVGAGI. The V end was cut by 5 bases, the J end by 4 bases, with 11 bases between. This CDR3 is CASSTGQTYGYTF. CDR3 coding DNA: TGTGCCAGCAGTACCGGACAGACCTATGGCTACACCTTC.

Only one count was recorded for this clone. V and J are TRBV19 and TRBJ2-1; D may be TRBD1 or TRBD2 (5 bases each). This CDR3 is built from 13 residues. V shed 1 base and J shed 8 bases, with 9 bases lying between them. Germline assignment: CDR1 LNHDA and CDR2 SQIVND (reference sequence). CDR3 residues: CASSIVEGYEQFF. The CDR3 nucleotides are TGTGCCAGTAGTATAGTTGAGGGGTATGAGCAGTTCTTC.

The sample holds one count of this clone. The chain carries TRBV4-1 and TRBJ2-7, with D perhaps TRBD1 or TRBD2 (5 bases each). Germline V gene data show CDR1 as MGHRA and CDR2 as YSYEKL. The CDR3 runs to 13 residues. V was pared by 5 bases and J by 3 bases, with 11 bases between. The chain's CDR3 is CASSLMGDYEQYF. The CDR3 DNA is TGCGCCAGCAGCTTAATGGGGGACTACGAGCAGTACTTC.

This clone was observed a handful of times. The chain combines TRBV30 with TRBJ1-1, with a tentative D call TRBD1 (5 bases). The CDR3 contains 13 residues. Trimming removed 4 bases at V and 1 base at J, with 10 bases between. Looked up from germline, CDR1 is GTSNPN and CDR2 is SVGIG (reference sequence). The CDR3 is CAWTRQQNTEAFF. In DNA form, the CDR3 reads TGTGCCTGGACGAGACAGCAGAACACTGAAGCTTTCTTT.

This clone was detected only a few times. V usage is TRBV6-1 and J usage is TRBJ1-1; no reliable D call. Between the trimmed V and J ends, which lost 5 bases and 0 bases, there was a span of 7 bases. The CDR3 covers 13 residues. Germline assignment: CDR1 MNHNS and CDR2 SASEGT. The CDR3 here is CASSRYMNTEAFF. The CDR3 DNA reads TGTGCCAGCAGTAGGTACATGAACACTGAAGCTTTCTTT.

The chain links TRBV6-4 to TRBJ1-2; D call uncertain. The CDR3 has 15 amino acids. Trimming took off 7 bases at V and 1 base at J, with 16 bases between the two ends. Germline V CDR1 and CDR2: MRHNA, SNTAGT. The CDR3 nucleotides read TGTGCCAGCAAAAGGAGCGACATCGATAACTATGGCTACACCTTC. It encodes CASKRSDIDNYGYTF.

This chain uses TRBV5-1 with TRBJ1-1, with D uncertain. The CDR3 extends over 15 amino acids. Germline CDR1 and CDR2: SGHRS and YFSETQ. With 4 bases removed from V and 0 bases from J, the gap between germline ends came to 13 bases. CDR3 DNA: TGCGCCAGCAGCCTATACAAGGACTTGAACACTGAAGCTTTCTTT. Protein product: CASSLYKDLNTEAFF. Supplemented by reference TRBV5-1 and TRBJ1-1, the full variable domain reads KAGVTQTPRYLIKTRGQQVTLSCSPISGHRSVSWYQQTPGQGLQFLFEYFSETQRNKGNFPGRFSGRQFSNSRSEMNVSTLELGDSALYLCASSLYKDLNTEAFFGQGTRLTVV.

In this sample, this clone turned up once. The CDR3 loop is CASSRAKLEGHNEQFF. The CDR3 nucleotides read TGTGCCAGCTCAAGGGCCAAACTCGAGGGCCACAATGAGCAGTTCTTC. The V gene is TRBV18, the J gene TRBJ2-1; a weak D match, TRBD2 (5 bases). Trimming stripped 5 bases from V and 5 bases from J, with 19 bases between. CDR3 length equals 16 residues. CDR1 and CDR2 (germline): KGHSH, LQKENI.

This chain's CDR3 is CASSPPGGRLDSYNEQFF. The CDR3 nucleotides read TGTGCCAGCTCACCGCCGGGGGGGCGCTTGGACTCCTACAATGAGCAGTTCTTC. J is TRBJ2-1 and V is TRBV18; 8 nucleotides line up with TRBD2. V trimming: 3 bases; J trimming: 0 bases; junction bases outside the gene matches: 10. There are 18 residues in the CDR3. CDR1 KGHSH and CDR2 LQKENI come from the germline V gene.

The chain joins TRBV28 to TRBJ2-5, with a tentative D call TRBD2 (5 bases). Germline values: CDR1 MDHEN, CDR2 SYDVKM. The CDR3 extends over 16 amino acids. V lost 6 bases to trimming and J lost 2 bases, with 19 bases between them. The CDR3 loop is CASSGPGGPGQETQYF. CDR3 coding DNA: TGTGCCAGCAGCGGACCCGGCGGTCCGGGGCAAGAGACCCAGTACTTC.

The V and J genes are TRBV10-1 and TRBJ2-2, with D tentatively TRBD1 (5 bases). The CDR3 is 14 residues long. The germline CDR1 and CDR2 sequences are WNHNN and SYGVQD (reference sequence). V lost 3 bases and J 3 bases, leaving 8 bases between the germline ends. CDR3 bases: TGCGCCAGCAGTGACGACAGACACACCGGGGAGCTGTTTTTT. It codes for CASSDDRHTGELFF.

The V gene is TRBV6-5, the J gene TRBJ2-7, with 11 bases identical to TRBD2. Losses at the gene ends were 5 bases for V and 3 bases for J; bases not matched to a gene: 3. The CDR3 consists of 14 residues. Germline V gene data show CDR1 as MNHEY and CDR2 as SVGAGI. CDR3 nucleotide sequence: TGTGCCAGCAGTCGACTAGCGGGAATCTACGAGCAGTACTTC. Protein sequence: CASSRLAGIYEQYF.

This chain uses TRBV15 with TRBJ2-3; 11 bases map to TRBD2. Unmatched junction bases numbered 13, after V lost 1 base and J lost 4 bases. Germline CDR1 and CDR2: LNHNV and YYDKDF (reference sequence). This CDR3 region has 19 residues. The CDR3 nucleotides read TGTGCCACCAGCAGAGCACGCGGTAGCGGGGGGGCAGTCTCAGATACGCAGTATTTT. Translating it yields CATSRARGSGGAVSDTQYF.

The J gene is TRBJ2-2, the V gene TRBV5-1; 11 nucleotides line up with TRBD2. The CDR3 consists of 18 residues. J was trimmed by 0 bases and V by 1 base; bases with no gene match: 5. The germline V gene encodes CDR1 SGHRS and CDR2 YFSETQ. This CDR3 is CASSLWLAGGSNTGELFF. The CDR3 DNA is TGCGCCAGCAGCTTGTGGCTAGCGGGGGGCTCGAACACCGGGGAGCTGTTTTTT.

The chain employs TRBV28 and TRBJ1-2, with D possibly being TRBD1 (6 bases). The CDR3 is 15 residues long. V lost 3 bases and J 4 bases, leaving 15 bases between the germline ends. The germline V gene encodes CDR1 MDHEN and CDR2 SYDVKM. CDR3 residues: CASSFALGASYGYTF. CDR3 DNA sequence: TGTGCCAGCAGTTTCGCCCTGGGGGCGAGCTATGGCTACACCTTC.

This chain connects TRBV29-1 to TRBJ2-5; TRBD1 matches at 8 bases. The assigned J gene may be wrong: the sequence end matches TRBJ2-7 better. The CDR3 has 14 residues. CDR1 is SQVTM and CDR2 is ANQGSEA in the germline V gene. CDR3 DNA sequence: TGCAGCGTTGTTATGGCGGGACAGGCCTACGAGCAGTACTTC. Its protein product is CSVVMAGQAYEQYF.